This TCR beta chain was profiled in a study of shared clonotypes between healthy human individuals (dated by TCRdb to the early 2020s). Turning to the overall study: Two women and three men aged 18 to 49 years were included in the cohort. For each donor, CD4 naive and CD4 memory were each run on three plates, CD8 naive on two plates, and CD8 memory on one plate. To estimate repertoire size and how much clonotypes are shared between individuals, the study performed deep sequencing of blood TCR repertoires from five healthy adults. To increase sequencing depth and limit assay-specific biases, different laboratories used diverse techniques to prepare libraries and sequence TCR repertoires. Each donor's leukapheresis produced roughly between roughly 0.94 and 9.5 billion PBMCs.

The sample holds one count of this clone. Its antigen has not been determined. No qualities accompany the bases; no much larger clone lies one base away. What the study reported, not specific to this receptor: When a few donors were compared, the shared fraction of clonotypes was 5% to 6.5% for naive CD4, 3.5% to 4% for naive CD8, 2.3% for memory CD4, and less than 0.45% for memory CD8. Even with the large sequencing depth, rarefaction of the sorted-subset datasets indicated that sequencing was incomplete. Because the study included a small number of donors, the genetic and exposure-history diversity represented was limited. Sampling was restricted to blood, and TCR repertoires in tissues likely differ from the TCR repertoires found in blood. Pairwise subsampling led to the expectation that sequencing depth would affect the degree of clonotype sharing among donors. Naive subsets generally had larger estimated clonotype richness than memory subsets did. Compared with non-shared clonotypes, the clonotypes found in all four sorted-subset donors had higher generation probabilities.

The donors were healthy, HIV-negative adults who had no recently reported acute infections or vaccinations. Only Caucasian adults living in Nashville, Tennessee, USA were represented among the donors. CD4+ T cells were enriched by magnetic negative selection, after which naive cells were positively selected on CD45RA and the negative fraction was taken as the memory subset. Blood was collected by leukapheresis, and PBMCs were isolated by Ficoll-Histopaque density gradient centrifugation and then cryopreserved in liquid nitrogen vapor phase. Analytical flow cytometry was used to check the purity and quantity of every magnetically sorted T cell population. Each sorted fraction had its genomic DNA isolated and then quantified by UV absorbance on a Nanodrop 2000c. CDR1 and CDR2 were assigned from the germline V gene as MDHEN and SYDVKM. The V end loses 5 bases and the J end loses 2 bases, and a stretch of 12 bases separates them. The CDR3 spans 14 residues, from the cysteine through the phenylalanine. The read is trimmed to its CDR3 DNA, 42 bases read in frame from base 1.

Using the deep immunoSEQ assay, multiplex PCR amplified TCR CDR3 regions from genomic DNA. For each cell subset, the extracted genomic DNA was distributed evenly across all wells of several immunoSEQ 96-well plates, and each plate served as one replicate. For sorted subsets, each replicate PCR was loaded with 200 ng genomic DNA, equivalent to approximately 33,000 T cell genomes. Purified libraries were quantified with a Qubit 3.0 fluorometer, sized on a Bioanalyzer 2100, and re-quantified with the KAPA Library Quantification kit. Every immunoSEQ 96-well plate was sequenced on a dedicated single-read 150-cycle Illumina NextSeq 550 flow cell. From the authors' description of their analysis: The immunoSEQ output contained only junctional sequences without quality scores, so filtering could not match that applied to full-length reads. Sequences were annotated with PyIR, a Python wrapper for IgBLAST v1.9, and V/J genes and CDR3 were assigned using IMGT germline references. Any read was removed if the V/J assignment was weak (E-value above 1e-6), the CDR3 was missing, or the read contained stop codons, out-of-frame junctions, or ambiguous translated residues. V3J clonotypes were defined as sequences sharing the same inferred V gene, J gene, and CDR3 amino acid sequence. The percentage overlap between two repertoires was calculated by dividing the number of shared unique clonotypes by the size of the smaller repertoire. Repertoire richness was assessed with RTK rarefaction, the Chao1 estimator, and Recon v2.1 estimates of unobserved clonotypes. Generation probabilities for all TCRbeta clonotypes obtained by the gDNA method from a handful of donors were computed using OLGA. TCRdb limited this immuneACCESS table to in-frame rearrangements with V and J called. A share of clones is missing; checked studies link under half to unresolved V genes, and the rest is unexplained. V, J and clone size derive from that table, while D and trimming were established from the DNA sequence. The sample table records 2 million to 2.5 million clones; over 90% of these occur just once. The leading ten clones occupy 0.35% to 0.5% of the sample.

Input material: naive CD4+ T cells from PBMCs. The cell subset or site label for this specimen denotes: CD45RA+ positively selected. The chain is encoded by TRBV28 joined to TRBJ2-5; the D element might be TRBD1 or TRBD2, as each aligns at 5 bases. The origin of this receptor is a man aged 18 to 30 in good health. Some clones in this sample may be carry-over from other donors' samples. The CDR3 protein is CASSVTAAQETQYF. The bases read TGTGCCAGCAGTGTGACAGCGGCTCAAGAGACCCAGTACTTC.